This is a list of T cell receptor beta chains from one sample in a study of CD8+CD57+ T cells in acquired aplastic anemia. TCRdb reprocessed the reads via MiXCR and lists one record per CDR3 protein. The sample shows 220,000 or so distinct CDR3 sequences, less than 75% of them seen only once. What was sequenced was sorted CD4+, CD8+, or CD8+CD57+ T cells (not recorded which) from PBMCs. These receptors all come from a human donor with aplastic anemia. Each CDR3 is given without its conserved first and last residue. Each record gives: D gene, V gene, CDR3 protein. The D gene is left open where the match is weak.

- | TRBV10-2 | ASSESGGNPYNEQF
- | TRBV29-1 | SVDAGASQETQY
TRBD2 | TRBV20-1 | SATGLAGEVESQY
TRBD2 | TRBV9 | ASSVGGSGGSGETQY
- | TRBV10-3 | AISEWGNTGELF
- | TRBV9 | ASSVGGAEDEQY
- | TRBV20-1 | SARDKGREQY
- | TRBV24-1 | ATAGGPSIYNEQF
TRBD2 | TRBV4-1 | ASSQTSGGHEQY
- | TRBV7-9 | ASSSKRDSIYNEQF
TRBD1 | TRBV7-9 | ASSDPLDRVNEQY
- | TRBV7-7 | ASSHTLNTEAF
- | TRBV10-1 | ASSEGANTDTQY
TRBD1 | TRBV9 | ASSPVSGTVATGELY
- | TRBV19 | ASSIGDRLIQY
- | TRBV15 | ATSSFLPGRGNTIY
- | TRBV7-2 | ASSLVGGGLYEQY
- | TRBV19 | ASKGAWELF
- | TRBV4-1 | ASSPPSIISGRSSYEQY
TRBD1 | TRBV6-5 | ASSYDRGMADTQY
- | TRBV24-1 | ATSDPPCYGYT
- | TRBV19 | ASRDIGGGNQPQH
- | TRBV29-1 | SAQGIQQGGEKLF
- | TRBV20-1 | SASSTGILAYGYT
TRBD1 | TRBV15 | ATSSSRSGQSYNEQF
- | TRBV7-8 | ASSLGDGARDSPLH
TRBD1 | TRBV2 | ASNSGTGNTEAF
- | TRBV5-1 | ASSLGTGGTGYT
- | TRBV20-1 | SATPPGVQETQY
TRBD2 | TRBV20-1 | SARDFGGGLYNEQF
- | TRBV7-2 | ASSLINYGCT
TRBD1 | TRBV15 | ATSSSRSGQGVSEY
- | TRBV19 | KSGGANGYT
TRBD2 | TRBV5-1 | ASSSGLAGSNEQF
TRBD1 | TRBV5-4 | ASSKTGANYEQY
TRBD1 | TRBV5-6 | ASSEGTGWYEQF
- | TRBV14 | ASSQVSQLYEQF
- | TRBV9 | ASSVSGAGTEAF
TRBD1 | TRBV7-2 | ASSLRYRGSEQY
TRBD1 | TRBV5-1 | ASGTGGINEQY
- | TRBV9 | ASSPRGPREHNEQF